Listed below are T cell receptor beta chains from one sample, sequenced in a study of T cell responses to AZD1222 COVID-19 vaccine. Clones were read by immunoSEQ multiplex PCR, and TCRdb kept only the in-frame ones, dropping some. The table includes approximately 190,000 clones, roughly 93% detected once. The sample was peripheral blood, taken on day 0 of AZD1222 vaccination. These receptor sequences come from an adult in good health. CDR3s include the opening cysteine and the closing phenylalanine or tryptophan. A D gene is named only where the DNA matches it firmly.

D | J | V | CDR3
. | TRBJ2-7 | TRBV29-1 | CSASRTKTYEQYF
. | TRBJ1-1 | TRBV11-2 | CASSLRGGTEAFF
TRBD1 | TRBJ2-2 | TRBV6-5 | CANRKGASTGELFF
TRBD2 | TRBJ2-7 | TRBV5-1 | CASSFGLAGVGEQYF
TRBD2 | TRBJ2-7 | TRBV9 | CASSPTSGGSYEQYF
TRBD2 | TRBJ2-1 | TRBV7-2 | CASSSRTSGMGDNEQFF
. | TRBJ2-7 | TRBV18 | CASSPSGTNNYEQYF
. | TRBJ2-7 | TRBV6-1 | CASSEALGPPSYEQYF
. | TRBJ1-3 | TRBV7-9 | CACDRSFGNTIYF
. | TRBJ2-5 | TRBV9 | CASTRGGTGETQYF
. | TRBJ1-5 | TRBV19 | CASSARQSNQPQHF
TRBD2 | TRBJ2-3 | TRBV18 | CASSPPGLALTDTQYF
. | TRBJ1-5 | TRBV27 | CASNHRAGQPQHF
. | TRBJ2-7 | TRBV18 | CASSPRQIYEQYF
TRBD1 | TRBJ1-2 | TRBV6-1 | CASSDTGTGILGYGYTF
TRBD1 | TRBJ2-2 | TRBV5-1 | CASSRGQGAIGELFF
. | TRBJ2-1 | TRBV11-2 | CASSPGGLEQFF
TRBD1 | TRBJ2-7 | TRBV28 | CASSLIRGLSYEQYF
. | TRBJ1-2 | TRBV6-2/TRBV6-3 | CASSPLDYGYTF
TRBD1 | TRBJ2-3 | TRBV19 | CASSTGTGTDTQYF
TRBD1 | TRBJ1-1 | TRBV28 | CASSFGTAEAFF
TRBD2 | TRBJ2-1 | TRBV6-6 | CASSYGTSSYNEQFF
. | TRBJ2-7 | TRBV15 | CATSSGLPGAIGGYEQYF
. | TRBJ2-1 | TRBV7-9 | CASSSTGREAYNEQFF
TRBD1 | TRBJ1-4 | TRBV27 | CASSPAGQGTNEKLFF
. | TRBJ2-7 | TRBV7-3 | CASSLFGGSSYEQYF
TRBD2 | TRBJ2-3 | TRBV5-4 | CASSLDGRGTDTQYF
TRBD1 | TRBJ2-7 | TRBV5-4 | CASSLSGTGVSEQYF